The 26 T cell receptor beta chains listed next were all sequenced from one sample in a study of identical twins. MiXCR was run by TCRdb on the 5' RACE reads, yielding one entry per CDR3 protein. The data show 500,000 to 650,000 distinct CDR3 sequences, with under 8.5% seen just once and 1.5% to 2% held by the top ten. The sample was also reused in another study, on yellow fever vaccine responses in identical twins.

The specimen sequenced was PBMCs. The receptors here all came from a woman aged 18-30 years in good health.

This clonotype was seen a handful of times. The chain carries TRBV10-1 and TRBJ2-2; weak D call: TRBD2 (5 bases). There are 17 residues in the CDR3. CDR1 is WNHNN, CDR2 SYGVQD, per germline (reference sequence). V dropped 3 bases and J dropped 0 bases, with 14 bases sitting between them. In DNA form, the CDR3 reads TGCGCCAGCAGTGATCAGAGGGCAGTCGCGAACACCGGGGAGCTGTTTTTT. Amino acid sequence: CASSDQRAVANTGELFF.

This clonotype was recorded a few times. The rearrangement joins TRBV29-1 to TRBJ1-1; no reliable D call. With 4 bases removed from V and 10 bases from J, the gap between germline ends came to 13 bases. This CDR3 has 11 residues. The germline V gene encodes CDR1 SQVTM and CDR2 ANQGSEA. This CDR3 reads CSVVEGARAFF. The CDR3, as DNA: TGCAGCGTTGTTGAGGGCGCGCGAGCTTTCTTT.

This clonotype was counted only a few times. The V and J genes are TRBV20-1 and TRBJ2-3; TRBD2 matches 14 bases. The CDR3 is 15 amino acids. Germline lookup yields CDR1 DFQATT and CDR2 SNEGSKA (reference sequence). V shed 5 bases, J shed 7 bases, and the junction held 8 bases outside the gene matches. The CDR3 DNA reads TGCAGTGCTTCCTCCGGGACTAGCGGGAGTAATACGCAGTATTTT. Translation: CSASSGTSGSNTQYF.

The V gene is TRBV7-9, the J gene TRBJ1-2; D ambiguous. V lost 1 base and J 6 bases, leaving 6 bases between the germline ends. This CDR3 has 12 amino acids. Germline CDR1 reads SEHNR; CDR2 reads FQNEAQ (reference sequence). The CDR3 region has the DNA TGTGCCAGCAGCTTAGTGTCGGATGGCTACACCTTC. It codes for CASSLVSDGYTF.

The rearrangement links TRBV11-2 to TRBJ2-7; D is unresolved. The V gene's germline CDR1 is SGHAT and CDR2 FQNNGV. This CDR3 has 14 residues. V lost 0 bases and J 1 base, leaving 7 bases between the germline ends. CDR3 loop: CASSLERRSYEQYF. CDR3 DNA: TGTGCCAGCAGCTTAGAACGCAGGTCCTACGAGCAGTACTTC.

The chain is built from TRBV29-1 and TRBJ2-3; D uncertain. This CDR3 has 9 amino acids. V lost 4 bases and J lost 6, with 2 bases in between. Germline assignment: CDR1 SQVTM and CDR2 ANQGSEA. Here the CDR3 reads CSVADTQYF. CDR3 nucleotides: TGCAGCGTTGCCGATACGCAGTATTTT.

The V gene is TRBV10-3, the J gene TRBJ2-4, with a weak D call TRBD1 (6 bases). From germline, CDR1 is ENHRY and CDR2 SYGVKD. The V and J ends lost 0 bases and 9 bases respectively, with 9 bases between them. The CDR3 has 13 amino acids. The DNA of the CDR3 is TGTGCCATCAGTGAGTCGGACAGCCGCATTCAGTACTTC. Translated: CAISESDSRIQYF.

Only a few counts were recorded for this clonotype. This chain joins TRBV6-1 and TRBJ2-1; 11 bases align to TRBD2. CDR3 size: 15 residues. Germline V gene lookup returns CDR1 MNHNS and CDR2 SASEGT. Trimming removed 5 bases from V and 4 bases from J; junction bases left unmatched: 4. In DNA form, the CDR3 reads TGTGCCAGCAGTCGACTAGCGGGGCTGTACAATGAGCAGTTCTTC. It specifies CASSRLAGLYNEQFF.

This clonotype appeared many times. This CDR3 reads CSARARTDQETQYF. The CDR3 DNA follows: TGCAGTGCTAGAGCAAGGACAGATCAAGAGACCCAGTACTTC. The chain has TRBV20-1 and TRBJ2-5, with D maybe TRBD1 (6 bases). CDR3 length equals 14 residues. Trimming removed 1 base from V and 2 bases from J, with 11 bases in between. The germline CDR1 and CDR2 sequences are DFQATT and SNEGSKA (reference sequence).

The genes are TRBV10-3 and TRBJ2-5; 11 nucleotides agree with TRBD2. The CDR3 is made up of 17 amino acids. Trimming at V came to 0 bases and at J to 4 bases, leaving 7 bases not matched to a gene. Germline V lookup: CDR1 ENHRY, CDR2 SYGVKD. CDR3 residues: CAISESGTSGRGETQYF. The CDR3 nucleotides read TGTGCCATCAGTGAGTCGGGTACTAGCGGGAGAGGAGAGACCCAGTACTTC.

J is TRBJ2-3 and V is TRBV2; D may be TRBD1 (6 bases). With 1 base removed from V and 3 bases from J, the gap between germline ends came to 14 bases. Per the germline V gene, CDR1 is SNHLY and CDR2 is FYNNEI. The CDR3 loop spans 16 amino acids. The CDR3 coding sequence is TGTGCCAGCAGTGAAGAGGGACAAATAATAACAGATACGCAGTATTTT. The encoded protein is CASSEEGQIITDTQYF.

This clonotype was recorded at least ten times. The chain couples TRBV24-1 to TRBJ2-1; 10 bases fit TRBD1. The CDR3 totals 17 residues. Unmatched junction bases numbered 11, after V lost 4 bases and J lost 6 bases. Germline V gene lookup returns CDR1 KGHDR and CDR2 SFDVKD. In DNA form, the CDR3 reads TGTGCCACCAGTGACCCGGACAGGGGGAAAGGGGGCAATGAGCAGTTCTTC. It codes for CATSDPDRGKGGNEQFF.

The chain couples TRBV15 to TRBJ2-2, with D perhaps TRBD2 (6 bases). Germline CDR1 is LNHNV and CDR2 is YYDKDF (reference sequence). The CDR3 is 15 residues long. The germline V and J ends were trimmed by 0 bases and 7 bases, with 12 bases remaining between them. As DNA, the CDR3 is TGTGCCACCAGCAGAGATCAGGAGGGGAGCGGGGAGCTGTTTTTT. Translation gives CATSRDQEGSGELFF. Supplemented by reference TRBV15 and TRBJ2-2, the full variable domain reads DAMVIQNPRYQVTQFGKPVTLSCSQTLNHNVMYWYQQKSSQAPKLLFHYYDKDFNNEADTPDNFQSRRPNTSFCFLDIRSPGLGDTAMYLCATSRDQEGSGELFFGEGSRLTVL.

V gene TRBV20-1 combines with J gene TRBJ1-1; D possibly corresponds to TRBD1 (5 bases). The V gene's germline CDR1 is DFQATT and CDR2 SNEGSKA (reference sequence). Trimming shortened V by 3 bases and J by 5 bases, and 13 bases separated the two germline ends. The CDR3 has 13 amino acids. In DNA form, the CDR3 reads TGCAGTGCTAGTTCCGGGGCCGGGACTGAAGCTTTCTTT. Translating gives CSASSGAGTEAFF.

The sample holds many counts of this clonotype. J is TRBJ2-7 and V is TRBV10-3, with D perhaps matching TRBD2 (6 bases). Per germline, CDR1 ENHRY and CDR2 SYGVKD. CDR3 length: 14 residues. V lost 6 bases and J 2 bases, leaving 14 bases between the germline ends. CDR3 sequence: CAIRQGGGTYEQYV. The CDR3 nucleotides are TGTGCCATCAGGCAGGGTGGGGGGACCTACGAGCAGTACGTC.

The gene calls are TRBV25-1 and TRBJ2-2, with 13 bases aligning to TRBD2. V gave up 3 bases and J gave up 5 bases; unmatched junction bases: 3. The CDR3 is 16 residues long. CDR1 is MGHDK, CDR2 SYGVNS, per germline. The CDR3 bases are TGTGCCAGCAGTGACGGACTAGCGGGAGATACCGGGGAGCTGTTTTTT. This gives the protein CASSDGLAGDTGELFF. Full variable domain (outside the CDR3, taken from reference TRBV25-1 and TRBJ2-2): EADIYQTPRYLVIGTGKKITLECSQTMGHDKMYWYQQDPGMELHLIHYSYGVNSTEKGDLSSESTVSRIRTEHFPLTLESARPSHTSQYLCASSDGLAGDTGELFFGEGSRLTVL.

The chain has TRBV9 and TRBJ2-1; the D call may be TRBD1 or TRBD2 (5 bases each). The germline V and J ends were trimmed by 4 bases and 3 bases, with 14 bases remaining between them. This CDR3 contains 15 residues. Germline V gene data show CDR1 as SGDLS and CDR2 as YYNGEE. As DNA, the CDR3 is TGTGCCAGCAGCTTAGACGGGGACGGCTACAATGAGCAGTTCTTC. Residues: CASSLDGDGYNEQFF.

This clonotype was counted a few times. V is TRBV9 and J is TRBJ1-3; possibly TRBD1 for D (5 bases). This CDR3 is built from 17 residues. Germline V CDR1 and CDR2: SGDLS, YYNGEE. Trimming stripped 4 bases from V and 0 bases from J, with 17 bases between. The CDR3, as DNA: TGTGCCAGCAGCCCCGGGACCGTTCGCAGCTCTGGAAACACCATATATTTT. Amino acids: CASSPGTVRSSGNTIYF.

This clonotype was seen a few times. The V gene is TRBV12-3 or TRBV12-4, the J gene TRBJ1-1; D remains ambiguous. This CDR3 has 13 amino acids. Trimming removed 4 bases from V and 4 bases from J, with 10 bases in between. The CDR3 spells CASSSRHLTEAFF. DNA of the CDR3: TGTGCCAGCAGTTCAAGACATCTCACTGAAGCTTTCTTT.

This clonotype was counted a few times. The rearrangement uses TRBV6-1 and TRBJ2-3; weak D call: TRBD2 (5 bases). The V end was cut by 3 bases, the J end by 2 bases, with 9 bases between. Germline V gives CDR1 MNHNS, CDR2 SASEGT. This CDR3 region has 14 residues. The CDR3 DNA reads TGTGCCAGCAGTGAGAGGGTAGCCACAGATACGCAGTATTTT. Protein: CASSERVATDTQYF.

This clonotype was seen more than once but under ten times. The V call is TRBV12-3 or TRBV12-4, the J call TRBJ1-1; D gene unclear. Trimming removed 6 bases from V and 2 bases from J, with 13 bases in between. The CDR3 spans 14 residues. In DNA, the CDR3 is TGTGCCAGCAGCCCTGACACCCTAAACACTGAAGCTTTCTTT. Translation: CASSPDTLNTEAFF.

This chain connects TRBV6-1 to TRBJ1-2; a possible D gene is TRBD1 (5 bases). This CDR3 is built from 14 residues. V was shortened by 5 bases and J by 7 bases, with 17 bases between the two germline ends. The V gene's germline CDR1 is MNHNS and CDR2 SASEGT. As DNA, the CDR3 is TGTGCCAGCAGTCCGGAGGGACGGGAGCTTGGCTACACCTTC. It encodes CASSPEGRELGYTF.

Notes on this clonotype: An end of the junction differs from the germline gene, which may be a read error. This rearrangement joins TRBV2 to TRBJ2-3; no definite D call. Germline CDR1 SNHLY, CDR2 FYNNEI. CDR3 length: 13 residues. The CDR3 region has the DNA TGTTCCAGCAGTTACGGTCCCACAGATACGCAGTATTTT. Residues: CSSSYGPTDTQYF. Combining the CDR3 with reference TRBV2 and TRBJ2-3 gives the whole variable domain EPEVTQTPSHQVTQMGQEVILRCVPISNHLYFYWYRQILGQKVEFLVSFYNNEISEKSEIFDDQFSVERPDGSNFTLKIRSTKLEDSAMYFCSSSYGPTDTQYFGPGTRLTVL.

The chain recombines TRBV4-1 with TRBJ2-1, with TRBD2 matching 7 bases. The CDR3 contains 17 residues. The trim removed 1 base at V and 9 bases at J, leaving 15 bases unmatched. Germline CDR1 and CDR2: MGHRA and YSYEKL. CDR3 amino acids: CASSQAVGRTWEGEQFF. CDR3 DNA: TGCGCCAGCAGCCAAGCGGTGGGGCGGACTTGGGAGGGTGAGCAGTTCTTC.

The V call is TRBV20-1, the J call TRBJ2-3, with unresolved D. There are 15 residues in the CDR3. Between the trimmed V and J ends, which lost 6 bases and 0 bases, there was a span of 16 bases. Germline CDR1 DFQATT, CDR2 SNEGSKA (reference sequence). CDR3 residues: CSATQYTRSTDTQYF. In DNA, the CDR3 is TGCAGTGCAACACAGTATACCAGGAGCACAGATACGCAGTATTTT.

This clonotype was counted at least ten times. The genes are TRBV2 and TRBJ2-7; 9 nucleotides align to TRBD1. The V segment lost 7 bases and the J segment 2 bases; nucleotides outside the gene matches: 9. CDR1 SNHLY and CDR2 FYNNEI come from the germline V gene. The CDR3 consists of 15 residues. CDR3: CASTAGDRDPYEQYF. The CDR3 DNA reads TGTGCCAGCACCGCTGGGGACAGGGATCCCTACGAGCAGTACTTC.